The rows below give T cell receptor beta chains drawn from one sample of a study of shared clonotypes between healthy human individuals. TCRdb's table, derived via immunoSEQ multiplex PCR, lists solely in-frame clones and lacks some. The sample has about 820,000 clones; 85% to 95% are singletons. Sequenced material: naive CD8+ T cells sorted from blood. The receptor source for this set is a man aged 25 to 40 in good health. The CDR3 runs from the conserved cysteine through the conserved F or W. A D gene is named only where the DNA matches it firmly. Size is stated for part of the rows, as once, few or many counts, or as a class when the clone is expanded.

cdr3_aa	cdr3_nt	d_call	clone_size	v_call	j_call
CASSLGSATGHNEQYF	TGTGCCAGCAGCTTAGGTTCCGCGACAGGGCATAACGAGCAGTACTTC	TRBD1	NA	TRBV7-8	TRBJ2-7
CSVAPRSGLSYEQYF	TGCAGCGTTGCCCCTCGCTCCGGTCTCTCCTACGAGCAGTACTTC	NA	NA	TRBV29-1	TRBJ2-7
CASSPVTRGMNEQFF	TGTGCCAGCAGCCCCGTGACTAGGGGTATGAATGAGCAGTTCTTC	NA	NA	TRBV7-9	TRBJ2-1
CASSLATDTQYF	TGTGCCAGCAGCTTAGCCACAGATACGCAGTATTTT	NA	NA	TRBV7-6	TRBJ2-3
CASSWMNTEAFF	TGTGCCAGCAGTTGGATGAACACTGAAGCTTTCTTT	NA	NA	TRBV28	TRBJ1-1
CASSYPGQGTYEQYF	TGTGCCAGCAGTTACCCAGGACAGGGTACCTACGAGCAGTACTTC	TRBD1	NA	TRBV27	TRBJ2-7
CASSRKWGGKNIQYF	TGTGCCAGCAGCCGCAAGTGGGGGGGAAAAAACATTCAGTACTTC	TRBD2	NA	TRBV27	TRBJ2-4
CATSRGPPHNQPQHF	TGTGCCACCAGCAGAGGTCCCCCTCACAATCAGCCCCAGCATTTT	NA	NA	TRBV15	TRBJ1-5
CASNSAGSYEQYF	TGTGCCAGCAATTCCGCGGGGTCCTACGAGCAGTACTTC	NA	NA	TRBV6-5	TRBJ2-7
CAWGQAVSYEQYF	TGTGCCTGGGGACAGGCCGTCTCCTACGAGCAGTACTTC	TRBD1	NA	TRBV30	TRBJ2-7
CASSVITGGYNEQFF	TGTGCCAGCAGCGTAATCACGGGGGGCTACAATGAGCAGTTCTTC	TRBD2	NA	TRBV9	TRBJ2-1
CASSDRENSYEQYF	TGCGCCAGCAGTGACAGGGAGAACTCCTACGAGCAGTACTTC	NA	NA	TRBV10-1	TRBJ2-7
CASRLTSYEQYF	TGCGCCAGCAGGCTTACTAGCTACGAGCAGTACTTC	NA	NA	TRBV5-1	TRBJ2-7
CASSVTGTGTEKLFF	TGTGCCAGCAGTGTAACCGGGACAGGGACTGAAAAACTGTTTTTT	TRBD1	NA	TRBV28	TRBJ1-4
CASSQDLGDRAYEQYF	TGTGCCAGCAGCCAAGATCTAGGAGACAGAGCCTACGAGCAGTACTTC	NA	NA	TRBV4-2	TRBJ2-7
CASSPQTDTYEQYF	TGTGCCAGCAGCCCCCAGACAGATACCTACGAGCAGTACTTC	NA	NA	TRBV27	TRBJ2-7
CASSIYPTYEQYF	TGTGCCAGCAGCATCTATCCCACCTACGAGCAGTACTTC	NA	NA	TRBV7-2	TRBJ2-7
CASSTTPGGLAVYEQYF	TGCGCCAGCAGTACAACCCCAGGGGGACTAGCGGTCTACGAGCAGTACTTC	TRBD2	NA	TRBV5-1	TRBJ2-7
CASSQTALGSGANVLTF	TGTGCCAGTAGTCAGACAGCCTTGGGCTCTGGGGCCAACGTCCTGACTTTC	NA	NA	TRBV19	TRBJ2-6
CASSPSGSSYEQYF	TGTGCCAGTAGTCCTAGCGGGAGCTCCTACGAGCAGTACTTC	TRBD2	few	TRBV19	TRBJ2-7
CASSLATYNEQFF	TGTGCCAGCAGTCTAGCCACATACAATGAGCAGTTCTTC	NA	NA	TRBV28	TRBJ2-1
CASSESVRVDEQYF	TGCGCCAGCAGTGAGTCGGTTAGGGTGGACGAGCAGTACTTC	NA	few	TRBV10-2	TRBJ2-7
CASSQLAGSYNEQFF	TGCGCCAGCAGCCAATTGGCGGGCTCCTACAATGAGCAGTTCTTC	NA	NA	TRBV4-1	TRBJ2-1
CASSLSGSLNEQFF	TGTGCCAGCAGTTTAAGCGGGAGTCTGAATGAGCAGTTCTTC	TRBD2	NA	TRBV27	TRBJ2-1
CASSERGPITEAFF	TGTGCCAGCAGTGAGAGAGGACCGATCACTGAAGCTTTCTTT	NA	NA	TRBV6-1	TRBJ1-1
CASSLLAGGSYEQYF	TGTGCCAGCAGTCTACTAGCGGGCGGCTCCTACGAGCAGTACTTC	TRBD2	NA	TRBV27	TRBJ2-7
CASISGAEQYF	TGTGCCAGCATTTCAGGGGCCGAGCAGTACTTC	NA	NA	TRBV27	TRBJ2-7
CASSLELAGDEQYF	TGTGCCAGCAGCTTAGAACTAGCGGGAGACGAGCAGTACTTC	TRBD2	NA	TRBV7-9	TRBJ2-7
CASSPGVARTDTQYF	TGTGCCAGCAGCCCGGGGGTGGCACGGACAGATACGCAGTATTTT	NA	NA	TRBV7-3	TRBJ2-3
CASSVTSGSPDTQYF	TGTGCCAGTAGTGTTACTAGCGGGAGCCCAGATACGCAGTATTTT	TRBD2	once	TRBV19	TRBJ2-3
CSVATSSGANVLTF	TGCAGCGTCGCCACAAGCTCTGGGGCCAACGTCCTGACTTTC	NA	NA	TRBV29-1	TRBJ2-6
CASSVWWFDEQFF	TGTGCCAGCAGCGTATGGTGGTTCGATGAGCAGTTCTTC	NA	NA	TRBV11-2	TRBJ2-1
CASSQTGLVHEQYF	TGTGCCAGCAGCCAAACGGGACTAGTGCACGAGCAGTACTTC	TRBD2	NA	TRBV4-2	TRBJ2-7
CASSPRTSGSDEQFF	TGCGCCAGCAGTCCGAGGACTAGCGGGAGTGATGAGCAGTTCTTC	TRBD2	NA	TRBV23-1	TRBJ2-1
CASSLAGVNQPQHF	TGTGCCAGCAGTCTCGCGGGGGTGAATCAGCCCCAGCATTTT	NA	NA	TRBV27	TRBJ1-5
CASSQSLAGITYEQYF	TGCGCCAGCAGCCAATCACTAGCGGGGATAACCTACGAGCAGTACTTC	TRBD2	NA	TRBV4-1	TRBJ2-7
CASSPAGTVYEQYF	TGTGCCAGCAGCCCAGCGGGGACTGTCTACGAGCAGTACTTC	TRBD2	NA	TRBV7-6	TRBJ2-7